This TCR beta chain was sequenced in a study of T cells in Graves' hyperthyroidism and ophthalmopathy. Amplified TCR beta CDR3 regions came from RNA transcripts. A set of HTBI primers served as the primers for a first-round RT-PCR of the TCR CDR3. TCRdb itself ran the multiplex PCR reads through MiXCR, one entry per CDR3 protein. The data contain about 360,000 distinct CDR3 sequences, approximately 13% of them singletons. The CDR3 has 14 amino acids. V gave up 3 bases and J gave up 2 bases; unmatched junction bases: 6. Germline-derived CDR1 and CDR2 are DFQATT and SNEGSKA (reference sequence). This TCR was sampled from a woman aged 18-35 years with Graves' hyperthyroidism. J is TRBJ2-7 and V is TRBV20-1, with TRBD2 matching 8 bases. Sequencing input: blood. CDR3 coding DNA: TGCAGTGCTAGGACGGGGGGGCCCCCCTACGAGCAGTACTTC. Amino acids: CSARTGGPPYEQYF.